This T cell receptor beta chain was documented in a study of shared clonotypes between healthy human individuals. Study-wide findings and caveats: It was observed that 5% to 6% of naive CD4 clonotypes were shared across several donors.

The protocol was immunoSEQ multiplex PCR, while the TCRdb copy is restricted to in-frame clones and leaves out a portion. Of just over 2,000,000 clones in the sample, 90% to 95% were seen once. Comment on this clone: No antigen is known for it.

Source material: naive CD4+ T cells sorted from blood. Subset indicated: CD45RA+ positively selected. The receptor was isolated from a man between 18 and 35 years old in good health.

The DNA of the CDR3 is TGTGCCAGCAGCGCAACGACAGGGGATACGCAGTATTTT. This gives the protein CASSATTGDTQYF. This sequence joins TRBV9 and TRBJ2-3; 7 bases map to TRBD1. In germline, CDR1 is SGDLS, CDR2 YYNGEE. This CDR3 has 13 residues. V dropped 3 bases and J dropped 6; count of bases not matched to a gene: 4.